This entry describes one T cell receptor beta chain. Its recognized antigen is unknown. The record has no base qualities; no much larger clone is one base away. The data were taken from a study of T cell responses to AZD1222 COVID-19 vaccine (dated by TCRdb to the early 2020s). The study in broad terms: Because spike-specific TCR depth and breadth did not differ between the two schedules, AZD1222 recipients who got a second dose at roughly 4 weeks were pooled with those who got a second dose at roughly 12 weeks. A total of more than 230 trial participants underwent TCR sequencing, of whom 200 to 220 had received two doses of AZD1222 and around 26 had received two doses of the MenACWY control vaccine. Trial participants were enrolled into age subgroups of 18-55, 56-69 and 70-plus years, which contained about 150, 28 and 57 TCR-sequenced participants, respectively.

Cut back by 5 bases and 7 bases, the V and J ends lie 14 bases apart. CDR1 and CDR2 are drawn from the germline V gene (reference sequence): GTSNPN, SVGIG. Counted from cysteine to phenylalanine, this CDR3 has 13 amino acids. The sequence is cut down to CDR3 DNA, 39 bases in frame from base 1. The sample's time point label is to be understood as: baseline before first vaccination. Samples from vaccinated people were obtained from the UK trials COV001 and COV002, which included a single-blind randomized controlled phase 2/3 trial of AZD1222 (ChAdOx1 nCoV-19) in healthy adults. For TCRbeta chain sequencing, PBMC samples from trial participants were taken at day 0 and at day 28 after the second dose. The CDR3 regions of human TCRbeta chains were subjected to immunosequencing. In the paper's pipeline: TCRs in the repertoires were matched against a reference library of SARS-CoV-2-specific TCRs that had been generated with the MIRA antigen-specificity platform. Breadth was defined as the fraction of unique TCRs that were SARS-CoV-2-associated, and depth was defined as the fraction of total T cells that were SARS-CoV-2-associated. Using the MIRA data, each spike-specific TCR was assigned both to the spike region to which the TCR was reactive and to a CD4 or CD8 class. Log10-transformed breadth and depth values were compared by one-way ANOVA with Sidak's multiple comparisons tests. Entries here come from immuneACCESS through TCRdb and include only in-frame sequences with V and J called. Some clones fail to appear in such tables; in the studies checked, an unresolved V gene covers under half of the shortfall, and the cause of the remainder is unknown. D and trimming come from the DNA, and the V and J calls and clone size come from that table. The sample includes 90,000 to 120,000 clones, with 89% observed a single time. Clones ranked in the top ten supply under 7% of the sample.

General findings and caveats noted by the study authors: Reportedly, almost half of the unique spike-specific TCRs recognized epitopes lying outside the regions that are mutated in the B.1.351 and B.1.1.7 variants. Because no day 14 peak-response samples were available, the repertoires could be characterized only after the peak T cell response. Participants were mostly white British, with more females than males. The authors suggested clonal diversity may have been underestimated. The 56-69-year group was small, and its depth increase did not reach significance, likely because of low power. After two AZD1222 doses, spike-specific TCR breadth and depth were significantly higher than at day 0 and than in MenACWY recipients. Vaccine-associated CD4 TCRs spanned the whole spike protein, with dominant responses in regions 160-218 and 743-854. Conclusions about previously exposed vaccinees were limited because only six AZD1222 recipients were SARS-CoV-2 seropositive at baseline.

This clonotype was obtained from an adult in good health. The chain is made from TRBV30 and TRBJ2-2; the D gene is perhaps TRBD1, on 7 matching bases. The source material was peripheral blood, sampled on day 0 of AZD1222 vaccination. CDR3 region: CAWRGTDFGELFF. The DNA sequence reads TGTGCCTGGCGGGGGACAGACTTCGGGGAGCTGTTTTTT.